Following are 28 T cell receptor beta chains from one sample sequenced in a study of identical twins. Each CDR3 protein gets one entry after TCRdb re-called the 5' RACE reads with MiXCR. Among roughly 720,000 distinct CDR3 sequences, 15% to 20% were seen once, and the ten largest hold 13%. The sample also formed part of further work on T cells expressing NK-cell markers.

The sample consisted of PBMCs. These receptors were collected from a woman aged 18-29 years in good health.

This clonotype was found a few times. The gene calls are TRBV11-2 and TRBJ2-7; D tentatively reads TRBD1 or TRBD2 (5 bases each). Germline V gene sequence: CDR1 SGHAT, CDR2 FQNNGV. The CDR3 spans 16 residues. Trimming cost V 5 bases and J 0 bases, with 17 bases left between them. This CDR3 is CASSPDRGADSYEQYF. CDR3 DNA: TGTGCCAGCAGCCCCGATCGAGGGGCGGACTCCTACGAGCAGTACTTC.

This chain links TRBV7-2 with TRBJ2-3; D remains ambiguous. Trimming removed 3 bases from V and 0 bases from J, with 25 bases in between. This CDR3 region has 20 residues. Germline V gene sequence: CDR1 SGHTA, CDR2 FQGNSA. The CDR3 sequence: CASSFAAPRTEKASTDTQYF. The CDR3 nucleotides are TGTGCCAGCAGCTTCGCTGCACCTAGGACGGAAAAAGCAAGCACAGATACGCAGTATTTT.

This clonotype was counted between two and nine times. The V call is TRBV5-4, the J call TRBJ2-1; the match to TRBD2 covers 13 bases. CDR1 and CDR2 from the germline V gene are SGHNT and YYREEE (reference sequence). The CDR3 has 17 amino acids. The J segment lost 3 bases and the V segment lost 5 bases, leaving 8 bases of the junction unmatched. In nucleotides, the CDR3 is TGTGCCAGCAGTGGCCCGGGACTAGCGGGGTTCTACAATGAGCAGTTCTTC. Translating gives CASSGPGLAGFYNEQFF.

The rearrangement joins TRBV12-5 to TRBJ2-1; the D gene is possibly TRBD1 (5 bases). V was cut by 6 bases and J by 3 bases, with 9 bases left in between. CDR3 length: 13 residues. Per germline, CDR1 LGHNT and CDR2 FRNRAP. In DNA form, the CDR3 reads TGTGCTAGTGGACAGGACCACTACAATGAGCAGTTCTTC. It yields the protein CASGQDHYNEQFF.

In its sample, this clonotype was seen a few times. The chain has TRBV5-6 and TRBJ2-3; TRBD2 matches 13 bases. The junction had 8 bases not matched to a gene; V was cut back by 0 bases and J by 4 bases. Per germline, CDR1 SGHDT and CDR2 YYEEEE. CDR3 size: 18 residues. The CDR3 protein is CASSLANLLAGGADTQYF. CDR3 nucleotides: TGTGCCAGCAGCTTGGCGAACTTACTAGCGGGGGGGGCAGATACGCAGTATTTT.

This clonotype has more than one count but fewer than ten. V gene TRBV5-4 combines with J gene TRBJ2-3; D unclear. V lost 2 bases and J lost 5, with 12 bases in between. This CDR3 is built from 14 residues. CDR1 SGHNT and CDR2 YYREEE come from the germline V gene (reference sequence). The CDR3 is CASSFLAVEDTQYF. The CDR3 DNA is TGTGCCAGCAGCTTTTTGGCGGTGGAAGATACGCAGTATTTT. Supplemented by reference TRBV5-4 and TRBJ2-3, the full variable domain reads ETGVTQSPTHLIKTRGQQVTLRCSSQSGHNTVSWYQQALGQGPQFIFQYYREEENGRGNFPPRFSGLQFPNYSSELNVNALELDDSALYLCASSFLAVEDTQYFGPGTRLTVL.

In DNA, the CDR3 is TGTGCCAGCAGCTTAGCGCCAAGAGGCGGGATCCTCGAGCAGTACTTC. This codes for CASSLAPRGGILEQYF. The chain combines TRBV7-9 with TRBJ2-7, with a weak D call TRBD2 (6 bases). CDR1 is SEHNR, CDR2 FQNEAQ, per germline (reference sequence). The CDR3 sequence is 16 residues long. Trimming shortened V by 0 bases and J by 6 bases, and 18 bases separated the two germline ends.

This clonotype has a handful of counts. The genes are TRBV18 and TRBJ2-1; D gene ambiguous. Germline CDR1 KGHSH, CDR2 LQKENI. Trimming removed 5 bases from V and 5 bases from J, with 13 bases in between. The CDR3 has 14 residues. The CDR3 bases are TGTGCCAGCTCAATATCTAGTTTGGACAATGAGCAGTTCTTC. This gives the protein CASSISSLDNEQFF.

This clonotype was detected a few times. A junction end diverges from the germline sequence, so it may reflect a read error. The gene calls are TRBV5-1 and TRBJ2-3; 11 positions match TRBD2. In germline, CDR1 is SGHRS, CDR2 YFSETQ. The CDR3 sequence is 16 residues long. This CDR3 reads CASSSGTSGLTGTQYF. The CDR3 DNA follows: TGCGCCAGCAGCTCCGGGACTAGCGGACTCACAGGTACGCAGTATTTT.

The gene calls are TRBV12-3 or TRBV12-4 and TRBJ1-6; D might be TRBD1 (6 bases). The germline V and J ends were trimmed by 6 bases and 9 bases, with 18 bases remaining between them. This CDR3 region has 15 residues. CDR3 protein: CASSAGTILTSPLHF. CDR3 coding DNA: TGTGCCAGCAGCGCCGGGACAATTCTTACTTCACCCCTCCACTTT.

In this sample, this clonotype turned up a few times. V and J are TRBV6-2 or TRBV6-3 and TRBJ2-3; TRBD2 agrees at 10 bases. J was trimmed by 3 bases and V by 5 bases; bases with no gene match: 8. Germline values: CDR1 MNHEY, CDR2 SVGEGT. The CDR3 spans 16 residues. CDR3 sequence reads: CASSTWTSGFTDTQYF. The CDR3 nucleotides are TGTGCCAGCAGTACCTGGACTAGCGGATTTACAGATACGCAGTATTTT.

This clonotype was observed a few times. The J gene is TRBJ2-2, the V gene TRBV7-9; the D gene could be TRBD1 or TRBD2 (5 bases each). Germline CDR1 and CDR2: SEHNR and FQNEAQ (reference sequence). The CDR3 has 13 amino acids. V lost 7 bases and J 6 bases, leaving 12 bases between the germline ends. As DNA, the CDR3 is TGTGCCAGCATATCTACGGGGCCCGGGGAGCTGTTTTTT. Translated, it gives CASISTGPGELFF.

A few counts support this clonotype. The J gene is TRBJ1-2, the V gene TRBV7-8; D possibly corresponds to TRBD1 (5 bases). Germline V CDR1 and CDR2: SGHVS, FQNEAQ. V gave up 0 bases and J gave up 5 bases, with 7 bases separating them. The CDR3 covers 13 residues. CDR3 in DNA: TGTGCCAGCAGCTTAGCGACAGAATATGGCTACACCTTC. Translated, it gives CASSLATEYGYTF.

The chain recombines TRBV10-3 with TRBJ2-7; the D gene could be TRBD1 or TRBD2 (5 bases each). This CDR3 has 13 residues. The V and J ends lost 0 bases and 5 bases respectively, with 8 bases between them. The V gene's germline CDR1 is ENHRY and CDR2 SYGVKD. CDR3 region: CAISESEGNEQYF. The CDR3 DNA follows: TGTGCCATCAGTGAGTCTGAGGGGAACGAGCAGTACTTC.

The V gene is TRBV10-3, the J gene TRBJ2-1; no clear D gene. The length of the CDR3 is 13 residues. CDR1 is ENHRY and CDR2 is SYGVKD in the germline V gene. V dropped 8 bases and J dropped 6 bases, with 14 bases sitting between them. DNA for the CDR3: TGTGCCATCGGGATGACGGCCTCCAATGAGCAGTTCTTC. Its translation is CAIGMTASNEQFF.

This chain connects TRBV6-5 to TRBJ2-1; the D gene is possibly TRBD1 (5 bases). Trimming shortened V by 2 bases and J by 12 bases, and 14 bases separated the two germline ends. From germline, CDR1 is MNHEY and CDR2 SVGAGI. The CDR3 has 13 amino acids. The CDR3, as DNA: TGTGCCAGCAGTTACGTGGGGCCGTCCATGCAGTTCTTC. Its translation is CASSYVGPSMQFF.

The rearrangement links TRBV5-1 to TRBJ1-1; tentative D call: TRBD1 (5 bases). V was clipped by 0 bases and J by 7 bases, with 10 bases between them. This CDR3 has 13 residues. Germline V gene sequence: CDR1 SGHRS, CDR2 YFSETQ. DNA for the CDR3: TGCGCCAGCAGCTTGGTTCGAGGGGTTGAAGCTTTCTTT. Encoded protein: CASSLVRGVEAFF.

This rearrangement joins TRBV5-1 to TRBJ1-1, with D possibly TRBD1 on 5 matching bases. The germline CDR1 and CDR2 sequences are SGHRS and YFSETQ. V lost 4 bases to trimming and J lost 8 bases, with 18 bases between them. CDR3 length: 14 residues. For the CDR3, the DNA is TGCGCCAGCAGCGGCGACAGCGGGATAGCCGAAGCTTTCTTT. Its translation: CASSGDSGIAEAFF.

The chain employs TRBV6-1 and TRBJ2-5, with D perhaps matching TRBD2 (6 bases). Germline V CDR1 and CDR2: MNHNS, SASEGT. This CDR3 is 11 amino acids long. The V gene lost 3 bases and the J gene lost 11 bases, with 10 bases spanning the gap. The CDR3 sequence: CASSDGGRQYF. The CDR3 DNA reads TGTGCCAGCAGTGATGGGGGGAGGCAGTACTTC.

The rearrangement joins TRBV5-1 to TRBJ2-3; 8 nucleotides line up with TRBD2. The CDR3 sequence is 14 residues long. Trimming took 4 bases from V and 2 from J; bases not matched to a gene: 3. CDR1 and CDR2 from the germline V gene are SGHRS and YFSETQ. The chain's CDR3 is CASSIAGITDTQYF. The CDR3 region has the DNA TGCGCCAGCAGCATAGCGGGAATCACAGATACGCAGTATTTT.

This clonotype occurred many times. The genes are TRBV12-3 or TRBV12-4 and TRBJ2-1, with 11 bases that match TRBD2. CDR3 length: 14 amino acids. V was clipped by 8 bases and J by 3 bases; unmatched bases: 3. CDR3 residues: CASGLAGLYNEQFF. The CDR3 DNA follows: TGTGCCAGCGGACTAGCGGGCCTCTACAATGAGCAGTTCTTC.

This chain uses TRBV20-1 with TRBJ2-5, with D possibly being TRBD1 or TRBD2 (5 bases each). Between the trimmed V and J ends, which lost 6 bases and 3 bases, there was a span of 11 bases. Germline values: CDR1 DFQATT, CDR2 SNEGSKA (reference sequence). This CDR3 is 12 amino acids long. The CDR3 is CSARGREETQYF. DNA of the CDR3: TGCAGTGCGAGGGGAAGGGAAGAGACCCAGTACTTC.

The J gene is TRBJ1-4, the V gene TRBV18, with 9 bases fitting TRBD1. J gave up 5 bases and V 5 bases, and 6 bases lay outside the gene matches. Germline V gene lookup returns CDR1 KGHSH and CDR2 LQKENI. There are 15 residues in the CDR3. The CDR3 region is CASSGTGTGNEKLFF. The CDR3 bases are TGTGCCAGCTCAGGAACCGGGACAGGGAATGAAAAACTGTTTTTT.

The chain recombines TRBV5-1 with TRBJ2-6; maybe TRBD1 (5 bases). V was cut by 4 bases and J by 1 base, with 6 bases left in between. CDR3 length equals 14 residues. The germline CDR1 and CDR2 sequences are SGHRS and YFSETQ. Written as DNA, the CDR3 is TGCGCCAGCAGCGGGGCGTCTGGGGCCAACGTCCTGACTTTC. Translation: CASSGASGANVLTF.

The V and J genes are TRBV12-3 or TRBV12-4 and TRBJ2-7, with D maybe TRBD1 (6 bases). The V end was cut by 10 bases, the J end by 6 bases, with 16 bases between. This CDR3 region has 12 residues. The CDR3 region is CATGWTRGEQYF. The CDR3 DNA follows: TGTGCCACCGGTTGGACCAGGGGCGAGCAGTACTTC.

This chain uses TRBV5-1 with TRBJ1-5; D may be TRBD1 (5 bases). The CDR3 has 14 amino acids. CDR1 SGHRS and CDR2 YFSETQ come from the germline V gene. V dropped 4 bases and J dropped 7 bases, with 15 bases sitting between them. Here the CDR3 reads CASSPIPGPQPQHF. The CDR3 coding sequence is TGCGCCAGCAGCCCTATCCCGGGGCCACAGCCCCAGCATTTT.

Here the CDR3 reads CATSRDRQSYEQYF. In DNA form, the CDR3 reads TGTGCCACCAGCAGAGACCGACAGAGCTACGAGCAGTACTTC. J is TRBJ2-7 and V is TRBV15, with D perhaps matching TRBD1 (5 bases). From germline, CDR1 is LNHNV and CDR2 YYDKDF (reference sequence). CDR3 length: 14 amino acids. V was clipped by 0 bases and J by 3 bases, with 9 bases between them. Full variable domain (remainder filled in from reference TRBV15 and TRBJ2-7): DAMVIQNPRYQVTQFGKPVTLSCSQTLNHNVMYWYQQKSSQAPKLLFHYYDKDFNNEADTPDNFQSRRPNTSFCFLDIRSPGLGDTAMYLCATSRDRQSYEQYFGPGTRLTVT.

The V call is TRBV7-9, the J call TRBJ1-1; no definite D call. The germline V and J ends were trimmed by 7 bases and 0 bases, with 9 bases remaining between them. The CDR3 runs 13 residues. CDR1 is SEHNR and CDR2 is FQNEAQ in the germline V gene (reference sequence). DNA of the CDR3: TGTGCCAGCACCCCCTACCTGAACACTGAAGCTTTCTTT. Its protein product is CASTPYLNTEAFF.